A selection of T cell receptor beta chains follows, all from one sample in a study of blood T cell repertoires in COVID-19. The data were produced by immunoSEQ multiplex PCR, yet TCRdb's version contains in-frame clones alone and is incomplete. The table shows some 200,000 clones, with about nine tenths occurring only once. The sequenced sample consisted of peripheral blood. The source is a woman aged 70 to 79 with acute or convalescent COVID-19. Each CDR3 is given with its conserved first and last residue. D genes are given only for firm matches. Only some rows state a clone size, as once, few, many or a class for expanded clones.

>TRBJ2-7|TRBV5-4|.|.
TGTGCCAGCAGCTTGCCCGGGGGCGAGCAGTACTTC
CASSLPGGEQYF
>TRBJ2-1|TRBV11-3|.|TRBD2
TGTGCCAGCAGCTTGGGTAGCGGGGGATTGGCGAATGAGCAGTTCTTC
CASSLGSGGLANEQFF
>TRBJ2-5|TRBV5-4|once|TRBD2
TGTGCCAGCAGCGGAGCGGGGGGGCATTCGGAGACCCAGTACTTC
CASSGAGGHSETQYF
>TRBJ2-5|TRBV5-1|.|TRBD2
TGCGCCAGCAGCTTCGGGGGAGGGGAAGAGACCCAGTACTTC
CASSFGGGEETQYF
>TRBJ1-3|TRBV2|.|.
TGTGCCAGCAGTGAAACTAGCTACACCATATATTTT
CASSETSYTIYF
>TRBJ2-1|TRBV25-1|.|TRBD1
TGTGCCAGCAGTATGATACAGGGGTTCTACAATGAGCAGTTCTTC
CASSMIQGFYNEQFF
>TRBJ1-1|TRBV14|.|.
TGTGCCAGCAGCCTGCGACCTGGAGGGAACACTGAAGCTTTCTTT
CASSLRPGGNTEAFF
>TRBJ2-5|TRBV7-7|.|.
TGTGCCAGCAGCTTAGGGGTCGGGGTTGCGGGCAAGGAGACCCAGTACTTC
CASSLGVGVAGKETQYF
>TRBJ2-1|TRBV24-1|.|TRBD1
TGTGCCACCAGTGATTGGGGGACAGGGGGCAGGAATGAGCAGTTCTTC
CATSDWGTGGRNEQFF
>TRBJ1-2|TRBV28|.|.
TGTGCCAGCAGTCCCACAGGGAGGGCTAACTATGGCTACACCTTC
CASSPTGRANYGYTF
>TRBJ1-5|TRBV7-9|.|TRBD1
TGTGCCAGCAGCTTAACAGGGGGCGAGCCCCAGCATTTT
CASSLTGGEPQHF
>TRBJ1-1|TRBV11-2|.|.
TGTGCCAGCAGCCCCACCAGAGGGTCCGCTGAAGCTTTCTTT
CASSPTRGSAEAFF
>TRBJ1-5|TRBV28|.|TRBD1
TGTGCCAGCAGTGCGGGACAGATCCTTCAGCCCCAGCATTTT
CASSAGQILQPQHF
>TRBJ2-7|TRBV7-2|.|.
TGTGCCAGCAGCTTAGCGGTAGAGGCGGTCTACGAGCAGTACTTC
CASSLAVEAVYEQYF
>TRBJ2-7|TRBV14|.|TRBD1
TGTGCCAGCAGCCAGGCCCGGACAGGGTTTATGTACTTC
CASSQARTGFMYF
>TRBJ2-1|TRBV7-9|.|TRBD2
TGTGCCAGCAGCCGGACGTCTAGCGGGACGGGCGAGCAGTTCTTC
CASSRTSSGTGEQFF
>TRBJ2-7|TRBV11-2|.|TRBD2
TGTGCCAGCAGCTTAACTAGCGGGGGATCAAGCTCCTACGAGCAGTACTTC
CASSLTSGGSSSYEQYF
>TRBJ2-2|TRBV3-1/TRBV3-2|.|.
TGTGCCAGCAGCAACAGGGGAGGACCCGGGGAGCTGTTTTTT
CASSNRGGPGELFF